The 6 T cell receptor beta chains presented below share a single source sample, sequenced in a study of T cell responses to AZD1222 COVID-19 vaccine. Libraries were prepared by immunoSEQ multiplex PCR; TCRdb keeps only in-frame clonotypes and omits some of them. The sample lists fewer than 150,000 clones; around 87% were seen once. Sample: peripheral blood, taken on day 0 of AZD1222 vaccination. The origin of the receptors is an adult in good health.

The chain has TRBV9 and TRBJ1-1; D gene uncertain. V gave up 0 bases and J gave up 3 bases, with 12 bases separating them. Germline CDR1 and CDR2: SGDLS and YYNGEE. This CDR3 comprises 15 residues. The CDR3, as DNA: TGTGCCAGCAGCGTAGACCACGGCCGGTACACTGAAGCTTTCTTT. Protein: CASSVDHGRYTEAFF.

The chain has TRBV11-2 and TRBJ2-1; D is perhaps TRBD1 or TRBD2 (6 bases each). Per germline, CDR1 SGHAT and CDR2 FQNNGV. Deletions cut 3 bases from V and 0 bases from J, with 18 bases between. This CDR3 contains 18 residues. CDR3 sequence (DNA): TGTGCCAGCAGCTTTTTCGGGAGACAGGCTCTCTCCTACAATGAGCAGTTCTTC. As protein: CASSFFGRQALSYNEQFF.

The chain recombines TRBV10-3 with TRBJ2-7, with D tentatively TRBD1 or TRBD2 (5 bases each). The CDR3 sequence is 16 residues long. The V and J ends lost 4 bases and 5 bases respectively, with 21 bases between them. The germline V gene encodes CDR1 ENHRY and CDR2 SYGVKD. CDR3 region: CAISGSRDAGFNEQYF. In nucleotides, the CDR3 is TGTGCCATCAGTGGTTCCCGGGACGCAGGTTTCAACGAGCAGTACTTC.

This sequence joins TRBV12-5 and TRBJ2-7; 10 nucleotides line up with TRBD1. Losses at the gene ends were 6 bases for V and 3 bases for J; bases not matched to a gene: 5. Germline loops: CDR1 LGHNT, CDR2 FRNRAP. The CDR3 contains 14 residues. The CDR3 region has the DNA TGTGCTAGTGGGGGACAGGGGAACGTCTACGAGCAGTACTTC. Translated, it gives CASGGQGNVYEQYF.

The chain recombines TRBV5-6 with TRBJ1-1, with D possibly matching TRBD1 (5 bases). Deletions cut 2 bases from V and 3 bases from J, with 11 bases between. This CDR3 contains 14 residues. The germline V gene has CDR1 SGHDT and CDR2 YYEEEE. CDR3 DNA sequence: TGTGCCAGCAGCTTCGGGACTAAGGACACTGAAGCTTTCTTT. Amino acid sequence: CASSFGTKDTEAFF.

J is TRBJ2-1 and V is TRBV6-2 or TRBV6-3; either TRBD1 or TRBD2 may supply D (5 bases each). The CDR3 runs 12 residues. The V and J ends lost 1 base and 9 bases respectively, with 7 bases between them. Germline-derived CDR1 and CDR2 are MNHEY and SVGEGT. This CDR3 reads CASSYLGTEQFF. Here the CDR3 DNA reads TGTGCCAGCAGTTACTTGGGGACTGAGCAGTTCTTC.